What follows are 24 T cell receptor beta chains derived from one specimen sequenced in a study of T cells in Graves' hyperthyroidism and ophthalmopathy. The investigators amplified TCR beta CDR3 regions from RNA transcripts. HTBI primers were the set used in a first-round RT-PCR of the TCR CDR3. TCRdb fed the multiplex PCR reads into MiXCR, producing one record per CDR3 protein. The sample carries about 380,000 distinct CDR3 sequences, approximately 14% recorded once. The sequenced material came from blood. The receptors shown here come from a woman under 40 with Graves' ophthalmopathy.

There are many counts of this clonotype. The CDR3 spells CSASRTSGGGETQYF. The CDR3 DNA reads as TGCAGTGCTTCCCGGACTAGCGGGGGGGGGGAGACCCAGTACTTC. This chain joins TRBV20-1 and TRBJ2-5; 15 nucleotides match TRBD2. The V gene end was trimmed by 5 bases and the J gene end by 5 bases; junction bases not matched to a gene: 6. The CDR3 totals 15 residues. Germline CDR1 and CDR2: DFQATT and SNEGSKA (reference sequence).

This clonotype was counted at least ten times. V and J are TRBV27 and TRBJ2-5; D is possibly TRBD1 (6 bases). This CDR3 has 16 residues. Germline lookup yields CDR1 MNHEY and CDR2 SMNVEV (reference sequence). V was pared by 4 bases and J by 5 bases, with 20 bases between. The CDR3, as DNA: TGTGCCAGCAGTTCGCCCACCCCGACAGGCTCGGAGACCCAGTACTTC. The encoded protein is CASSSPTPTGSETQYF.

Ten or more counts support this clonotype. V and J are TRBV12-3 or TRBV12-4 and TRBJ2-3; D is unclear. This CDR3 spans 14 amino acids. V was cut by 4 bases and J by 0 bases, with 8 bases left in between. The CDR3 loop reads CASSWQVSTDTQYF. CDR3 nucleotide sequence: TGTGCCAGCAGTTGGCAGGTTAGCACAGATACGCAGTATTTT.

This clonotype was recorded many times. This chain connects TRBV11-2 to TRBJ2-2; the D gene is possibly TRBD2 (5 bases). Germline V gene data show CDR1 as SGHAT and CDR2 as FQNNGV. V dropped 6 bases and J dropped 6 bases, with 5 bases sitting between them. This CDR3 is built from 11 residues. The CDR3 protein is CASRGAGELFF. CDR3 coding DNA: TGTGCCAGCAGGGGAGCCGGGGAGCTGTTTTTT.

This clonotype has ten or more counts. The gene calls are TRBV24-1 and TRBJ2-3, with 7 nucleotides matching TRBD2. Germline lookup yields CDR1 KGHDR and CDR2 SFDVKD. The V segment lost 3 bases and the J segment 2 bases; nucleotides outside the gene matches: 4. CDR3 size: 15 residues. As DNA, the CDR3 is TGTGCCACCAGTGATAGACTAGCTCCCACAGATACGCAGTATTTT. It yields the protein CATSDRLAPTDTQYF.

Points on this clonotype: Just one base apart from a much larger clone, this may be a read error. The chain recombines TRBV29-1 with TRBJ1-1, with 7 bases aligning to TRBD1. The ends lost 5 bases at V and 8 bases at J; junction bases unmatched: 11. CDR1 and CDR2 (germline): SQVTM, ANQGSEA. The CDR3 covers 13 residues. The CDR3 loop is CSVSTPGQIEAFF. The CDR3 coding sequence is TGCAGCGTTTCGACCCCGGGACAGATAGAAGCTTTCTTT.

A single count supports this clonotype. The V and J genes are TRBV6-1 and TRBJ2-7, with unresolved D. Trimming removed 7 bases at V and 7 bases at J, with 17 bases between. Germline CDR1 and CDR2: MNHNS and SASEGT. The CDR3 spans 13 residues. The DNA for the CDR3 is TGTGCCAGCATTACAGCGCTCATCGGGGAGCAGTACTTC. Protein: CASITALIGEQYF.

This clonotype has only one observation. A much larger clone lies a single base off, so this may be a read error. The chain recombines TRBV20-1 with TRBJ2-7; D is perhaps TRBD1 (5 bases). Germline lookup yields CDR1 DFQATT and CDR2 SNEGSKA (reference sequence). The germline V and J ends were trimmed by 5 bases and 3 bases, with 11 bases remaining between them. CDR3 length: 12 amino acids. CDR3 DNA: TGCAGTGCTTTATGGGGCAGCTACGAGCAGTACTTC. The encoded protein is CSALWGSYEQYF.

Here the CDR3 reads CASSIVVGKTSSNEQFF. The CDR3 coding sequence is TGTGCCAGTAGTATAGTGGTGGGTAAGACTAGCTCCAATGAGCAGTTCTTC. V usage is TRBV19 and J usage is TRBJ2-1, with TRBD2 matching 7 bases. The CDR3 loop spans 17 amino acids. V shed 1 base, J shed 6 bases, and the junction held 12 bases outside the gene matches. Germline V gene sequence: CDR1 LNHDA, CDR2 SQIVND (reference sequence).

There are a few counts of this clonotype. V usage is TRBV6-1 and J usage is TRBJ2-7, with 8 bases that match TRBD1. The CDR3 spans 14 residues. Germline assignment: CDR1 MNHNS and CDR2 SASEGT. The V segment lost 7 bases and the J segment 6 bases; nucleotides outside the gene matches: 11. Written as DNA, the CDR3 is TGTGCCAGCACCTTGCAGGGGGCAAGGGGCGAGCAGTACTTC. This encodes CASTLQGARGEQYF.

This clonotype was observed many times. The CDR3 protein is CASSEAGTRYNEQFF. CDR3 coding DNA: TGTGCCAGCAGTGAAGCAGGGACTCGCTACAATGAGCAGTTCTTC. The chain joins TRBV6-1 to TRBJ2-1, with D possibly TRBD2 on 6 matching bases. There are 15 residues in the CDR3. Germline values: CDR1 MNHNS, CDR2 SASEGT. Deletions cut 0 bases from V and 3 bases from J, with 9 bases between.

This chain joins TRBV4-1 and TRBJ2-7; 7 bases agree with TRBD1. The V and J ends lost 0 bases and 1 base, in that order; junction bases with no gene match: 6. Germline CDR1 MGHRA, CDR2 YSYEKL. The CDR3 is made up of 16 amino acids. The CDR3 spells CASSQDPDRFSYEQYF. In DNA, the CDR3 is TGCGCCAGCAGCCAAGATCCGGACAGGTTTTCCTACGAGCAGTACTTC.

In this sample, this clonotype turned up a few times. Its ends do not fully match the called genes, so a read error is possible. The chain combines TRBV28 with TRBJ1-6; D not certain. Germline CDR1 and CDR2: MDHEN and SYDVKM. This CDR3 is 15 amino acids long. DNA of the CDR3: TGTGCCAGCGGTAAATTCAAAGGGCTGCCGTCACCCATCCACTTT. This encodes CASGKFKGLPSPIHF. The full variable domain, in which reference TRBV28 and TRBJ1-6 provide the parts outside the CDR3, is DVKVTQSSRYLVKRTGEKVFLECVQDMDHENMFWYRQDPGLGLRLIYFSYDVKMKEKGDIPEGYSVSREKKERFSLILESASTNQTSMYLCASGKFKGLPSPIHFGNGTRLTVT.

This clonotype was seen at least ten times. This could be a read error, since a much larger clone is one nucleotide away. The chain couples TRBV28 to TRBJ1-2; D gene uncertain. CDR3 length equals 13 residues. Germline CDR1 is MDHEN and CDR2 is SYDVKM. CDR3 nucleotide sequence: TGTGCCAGCGGTTTAAAACCATACTATGGCTACACCTTC. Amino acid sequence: CASGLKPYYGYTF.

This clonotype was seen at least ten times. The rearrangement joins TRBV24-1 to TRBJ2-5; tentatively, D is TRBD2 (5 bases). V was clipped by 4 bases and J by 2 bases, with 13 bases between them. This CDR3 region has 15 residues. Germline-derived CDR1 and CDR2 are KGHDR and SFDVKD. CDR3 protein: CATSDPVPGQETQYF. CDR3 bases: TGTGCCACCAGTGACCCAGTACCGGGACAAGAGACCCAGTACTTC.

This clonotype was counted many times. The CDR3 coding sequence is TGTGCCACCAGTGAAACTGGGGGACACGAGCAAGAGACCCAGTACTTC. Translating it yields CATSETGGHEQETQYF. The chain recombines TRBV24-1 with TRBJ2-5; tentative D call: TRBD1 (6 bases). V shed 4 bases and J shed 2 bases, with 16 bases lying between them. Germline loops: CDR1 KGHDR, CDR2 SFDVKD. The length of the CDR3 is 16 residues.

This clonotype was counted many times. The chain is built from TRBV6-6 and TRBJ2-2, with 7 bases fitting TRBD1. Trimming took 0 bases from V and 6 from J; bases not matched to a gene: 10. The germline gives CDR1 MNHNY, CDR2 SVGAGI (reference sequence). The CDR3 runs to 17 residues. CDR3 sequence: CASSYSKLRGRAGELFF. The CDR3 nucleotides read TGTGCCAGCAGTTACTCGAAATTAAGGGGGCGGGCCGGGGAGCTGTTTTTT.

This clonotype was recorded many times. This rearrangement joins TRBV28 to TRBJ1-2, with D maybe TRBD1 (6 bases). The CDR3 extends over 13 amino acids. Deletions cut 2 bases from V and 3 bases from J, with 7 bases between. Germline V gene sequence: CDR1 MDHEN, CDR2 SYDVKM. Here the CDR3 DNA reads TGTGCCAGCAGTTTAAACAGGGACTATGGCTACACCTTC. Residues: CASSLNRDYGYTF.

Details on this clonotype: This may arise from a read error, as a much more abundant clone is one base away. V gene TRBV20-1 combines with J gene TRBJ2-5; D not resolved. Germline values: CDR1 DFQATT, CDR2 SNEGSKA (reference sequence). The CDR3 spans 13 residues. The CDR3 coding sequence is TGCAGTGCTAGGGAAGTTTCCCAAAAGACCCAGTACTTC. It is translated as CSAREVSQKTQYF.

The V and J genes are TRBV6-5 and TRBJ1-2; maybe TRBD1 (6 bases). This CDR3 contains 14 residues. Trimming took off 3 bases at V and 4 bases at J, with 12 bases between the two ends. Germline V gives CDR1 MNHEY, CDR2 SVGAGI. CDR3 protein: CASSYGGGSYGYTF. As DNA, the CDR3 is TGTGCCAGCAGTTATGGGGGCGGATCCTATGGCTACACCTTC.

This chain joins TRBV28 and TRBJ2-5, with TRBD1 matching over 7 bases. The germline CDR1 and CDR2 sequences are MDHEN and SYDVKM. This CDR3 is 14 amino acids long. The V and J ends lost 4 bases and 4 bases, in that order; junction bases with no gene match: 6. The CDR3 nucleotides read TGTGCCAGCAGTTCGCACAGGGGATCAGAGACCCAGTACTTC. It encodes CASSSHRGSETQYF.

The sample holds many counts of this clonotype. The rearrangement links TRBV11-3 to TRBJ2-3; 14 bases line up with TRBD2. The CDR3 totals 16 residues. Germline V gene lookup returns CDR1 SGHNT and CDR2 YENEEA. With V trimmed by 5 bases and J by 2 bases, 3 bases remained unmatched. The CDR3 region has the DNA TGTGCCAGCAGCCAGGGACTAGCGGGGGCCACAGATACGCAGTATTTT. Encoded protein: CASSQGLAGATDTQYF.

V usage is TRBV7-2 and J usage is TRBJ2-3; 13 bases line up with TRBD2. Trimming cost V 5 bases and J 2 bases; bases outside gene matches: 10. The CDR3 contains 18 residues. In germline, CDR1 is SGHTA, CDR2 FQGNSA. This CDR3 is CASSGRLAGGHDTDTQYF. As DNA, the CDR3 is TGTGCCAGCAGCGGACGACTAGCGGGGGGCCACGACACAGATACGCAGTATTTT.

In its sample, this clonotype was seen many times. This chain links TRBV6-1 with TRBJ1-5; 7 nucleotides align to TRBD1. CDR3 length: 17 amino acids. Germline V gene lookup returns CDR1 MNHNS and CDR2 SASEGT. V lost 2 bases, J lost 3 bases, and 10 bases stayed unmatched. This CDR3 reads CASSERLTGDPNQPQHF. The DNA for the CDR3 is TGTGCCAGCAGTGAAAGGTTAACAGGGGACCCCAATCAGCCCCAGCATTTT.